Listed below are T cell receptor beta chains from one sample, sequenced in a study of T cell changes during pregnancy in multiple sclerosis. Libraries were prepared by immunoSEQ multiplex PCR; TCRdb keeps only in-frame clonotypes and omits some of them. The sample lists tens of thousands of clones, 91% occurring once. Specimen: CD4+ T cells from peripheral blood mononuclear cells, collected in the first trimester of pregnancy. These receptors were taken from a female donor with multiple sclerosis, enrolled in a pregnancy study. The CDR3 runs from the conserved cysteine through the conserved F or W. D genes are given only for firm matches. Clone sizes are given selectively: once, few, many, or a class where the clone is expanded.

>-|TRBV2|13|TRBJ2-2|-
CASSTGNTGELFF
TGTGCCAGCAGCACAGGAAACACCGGGGAGCTGTTTTTT
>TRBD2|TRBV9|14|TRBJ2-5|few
CASSVDGGTETQYF
TGTGCCAGCAGCGTAGACGGGGGGACGGAGACCCAGTACTTC
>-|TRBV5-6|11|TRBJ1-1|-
CASSSEFEAFF
TGTGCCAGCAGCTCCGAGTTTGAAGCTTTCTTT
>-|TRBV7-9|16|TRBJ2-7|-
CASSGTRDYNLGEQYF
TGTGCCAGCAGCGGAACAAGAGATTACAACCTCGGGGAGCAGTACTTC
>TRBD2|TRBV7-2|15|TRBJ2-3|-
CASSLRGGAGDTQYF
TGTGCCAGCAGCTTACGCGGGGGGGCGGGAGATACGCAGTATTTT
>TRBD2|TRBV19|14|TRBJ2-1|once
CASRQLSGVGLEFF
TGTGCCAGTCGCCAACTTAGCGGGGTGGGGCTCGAGTTCTTC
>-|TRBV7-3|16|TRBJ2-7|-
CASSLGGTGSSYEQYF
TGTGCCAGCAGCTTAGGGGGGACGGGGAGCTCCTACGAGCAGTACTTC
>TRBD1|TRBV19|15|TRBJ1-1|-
CASSTSTGVNTEAFF
TGTGCCAGTAGTACCTCGACAGGGGTGAACACTGAAGCTTTCTTT
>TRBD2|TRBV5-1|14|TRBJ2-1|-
CASSSTAGGNEQFF
TGCGCCAGCAGTTCCACCGCGGGGGGGAATGAGCAGTTCTTC
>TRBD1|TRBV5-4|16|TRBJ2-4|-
CASSATGGRAKNIQYF
TGTGCCAGCAGCGCGACAGGGGGCAGAGCCAAAAACATTCAGTACTTC
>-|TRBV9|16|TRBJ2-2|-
CASSAGGGKNTGELFF
TGTGCCAGCAGCGCCGGAGGGGGCAAAAACACCGGGGAGCTGTTTTTT
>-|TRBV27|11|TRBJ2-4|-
CASSSKNIQYF
TGTGCCAGCTCCTCTAAAAACATTCAGTACTTC
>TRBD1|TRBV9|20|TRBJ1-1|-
CASSVAPLTGNPPVYTEAFF
TGTGCCAGCAGCGTCGCCCCGTTGACAGGGAACCCTCCGGTCTACACTGAAGCTTTCTTT
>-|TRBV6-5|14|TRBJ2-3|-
CASSQTTLTDTQYF
TGTGCCAGCAGCCAGACTACTCTCACAGATACGCAGTATTTT